This T cell receptor beta chain appears in the sequencing data of a study of lymphopenia after photon versus proton radiotherapy. Produced via immunoSEQ multiplex PCR; TCRdb's table is partial and in-frame only. The table shows about 160,000 clones, with roughly nine tenths occurring only once. CDR3 length: 13 amino acids. Germline V CDR1 and CDR2: MNHNS, SASEGT. The ends were cut back, 8 bases at V and 2 bases at J, with 12 bases in the middle. The input for sequencing was peripheral blood, taken from a patient treated with photon-based radiotherapy. The source of this sequence is a man between 45 and 60 years old with gastric cancer. V is TRBV6-1 and J is TRBJ1-2; a possible D gene is TRBD1 (5 bases). The CDR3 sequence: CASQGTGNYGYTF. The CDR3 DNA follows: TGTGCCAGCCAAGGGACGGGGAACTATGGCTACACCTTC.